The clone carrying this T cell receptor (beta chain) was seen only once. Using immunoSEQ multiplex PCR, the repertoire was profiled, and TCRdb retains in-frame clones only, with some absent. The repertoire holds under 150,000 clones, with roughly 90% as singletons. The source of the sample is a study of control samples from healthy donors and cancer patients. Germline V gene lookup returns CDR1 KGHDR and CDR2 SFDVKD. V lost 5 bases, J lost 5 bases, and 1 base stayed unmatched. This CDR3 has 12 amino acids. This rearrangement joins TRBV24-1 to TRBJ2-7; 8 bases fit TRBD1. The clonotype originates from a man aged 30-40 years in good health. Sample: blood. DNA of the CDR3: TGTGCCACCAGTGCACAGGGGGACGAGCAGTACTTC. It yields the protein CATSAQGDEQYF.